This paragraph covers one T cell receptor (beta chain) sequence. This receptor's antigen is unknown. No base quality values were provided; no much bigger clone lies one nucleotide off. This record comes from a study of cytomegalovirus exposure and HLA in healthy donors listed by TCRdb under 2017. For context, the study as a whole: An earlier analysis of 587 of the donors reported more than 250 Gb of sequence data and about 100 million unique TCR beta sequences from about 179 million T cells. Using immunosequencing, the study profiled T cell repertoires from 640 or so subjects and related those repertoires to cytomegalovirus serostatus. A handful of DR-DQ haplotypes were handled as single units for association and clustering because linkage in the cohort was strong. HLA typing covered class I and class II loci at four-digit resolution. In the later analysis, no new phenotypic data were used to find candidate immune exposures; instead, reliance was placed on TCR beta sequences and their occurrence across donors. Of the approximately 400 genotyped donors, over 65% fell in the genetic ancestry cluster associated with self-reported Caucasian donors. All discovery cohort repertoires had been generated using a single sequencing platform. Along with the approximately 600-subject first cohort, a separate validation cohort of some 130 different subjects was used. To study patterns of TCR occurrence, a later analysis re-analyzed previously published TCR beta repertoires from 500 to 850 donors and added high-resolution HLA genotyping. A later genetic analysis took genome-wide SNP genotypes for about 65% of the 666 donors and used that subset as a discovery cohort. To predict cytomegalovirus infection status, the study brought together high-throughput TCR immunosequencing, statistical association of individual TCRs with disease status, and machine learning. In an earlier analysis of several hundred of the donors, high-throughput TCR beta sequencing was used to judge whether each TCR beta V gene segment behaved as functional or pseudogenic. An early release that covered around 590 HLA-typed donors contained approximately 320 gigabases of sequencing data and 65 million to 100 million unique TCR sequences. Donor age, sex, ethnicity and CMV serostatus were compiled alongside the repertoire data. The study aimed to test whether cataloging public T cell receptors could reveal signatures of past pathogen exposure. The number of donors typed differed by locus, with about 629-630 for A, B, C, DRB1 and DQB1, about 500 for DQA1, 600 to 610 for DPA1, and about 450 for DPB1. Across about 370 genotyped donors of the cohort, an average of about 240,000 unique TCR beta nucleotide sequences per donor were sequenced, and roughly 20% of those sequences were non-productive. Beyond this particular receptor, the publication reports: An earlier analysis of some 560 of the donors showed that most TCR beta V segments appeared in productive rearrangements either about 87% or about 30% of the time, which broadly matched IMGT annotations. According to a later analysis, parvovirus B19, influenza, CMV and Epstein-Barr virus appeared linked to several top co-occurrence clusters. In a later genetic analysis, fewer N-insertions in productive TCRs were reported among donors in an Asian-associated ancestry cluster than the roughly 670-donor mean. Most TCR sequences were observed very rarely across donors, whereas some public TCRs were present in many individuals. A later analysis associated 17,000 or so TCR beta sequences with specific HLA alleles at a false discovery rate of 0.05. V-gene and J-gene trimming of TCR beta chains was associated with a missense DCLRE1C variant in a later genetic analysis, and the association was replicated in an independent cohort. The authors suggested that the approach could potentially be extended to other disease states and immunological phenotypes. In vitro tests confirmed that a few of the cytomegalovirus-associated TCR beta chains recognize cytomegalovirus antigens. In a later analysis, most CMV-associated TCR beta chains were found to appear HLA-restricted, with HLA associations seemingly driven largely by CMV exposure. A further reported finding was that TCR beta sequences accurately predicted the HLA-A and HLA-B alleles for most subjects in the first cohort. Compared with equally common non-associated chains, HLA-associated TCR beta chains in a later analysis were more clonally expanded and had lower generation probabilities. In this cohort, only TCR beta chains were sequenced, and detectable features were limited by the absence of alpha or paired-chain data. Some IMGT-functional V segments, including TRBV6-2 and TRBV6-3, could not be distinguished by the 87-base-pair reads and were therefore excluded. The presence/absence analyses assumed that sequencing depth was roughly uniform across donors, and that assumption may not be true. In both the original and validation cohorts, the classifier was reported to diagnose cytomegalovirus status with high specificity and sensitivity. Assigning TCR associations to individual alleles was difficult when HLA alleles, especially DR and DQ, strongly co-occurred. In a later analysis, TCR association rates were found to vary across HLA loci, with the most associated TCRs seen for DRB1 alleles and the fewest for HLA-C alleles. A cluster of highly shared sequence variants was judged likely to represent a technical artifact of the sequencing pipeline. Because counts were too low, 15 to 20 rarely observed V segments, including chromosome 9 orphons, were excluded from the earlier analysis of 587 of the donors. Linkage disequilibrium might explain the correlated functional status among segregating V segments, but an unknown experimental factor could not be excluded. The study gave a list of more than 150 TCR beta chains associated with cytomegalovirus. Because HLA typing was missing for some donors at each locus, association tests included only the typed subset. The only immune exposure information available for the cohort was CMV serostatus.

Preparation of the library involved the immunoSEQ multiplex PCR assay. A mixture of 60 forward primers for TCR Vbeta segments and 13 reverse primers for TCR Jbeta segments was used in the multiplex PCR. The CDR3 region of rearranged TCR beta genes was amplified from genomic DNA with a multiplex PCR assay. The Illumina HiSeq System was used to sequence the amplified TCR beta libraries as 87-base-pair reads. From the authors' description of their analysis: In a later analysis, some 80 million unique TCR beta chains were counted across the approximately 620 repertoires, and roughly 11 million of these chains were shared by at least two donors. To remove PCR and sequencing errors, raw reads were error-corrected and collapsed into unique sequences using a nearest-neighbor algorithm that merged closely related sequences. Alignment of CDR3 sequences to IMGT reference sequences was used to assign V, D and J gene segments. For a sequence to be retained, a match of at least six nucleotides was required to both a V gene segment and a J gene segment. A rearrangement counted as productive if the CDR3 had no stop codons and remained in frame with V and J, and every other rearrangement counted as non-productive. Following IMGT convention, CDR3 was defined as the stretch from the second conserved V-encoded cysteine to the conserved J-encoded phenylalanine. The earlier analysis of 500 to 750 of the donors excluded any sequence lacking an unambiguous match to a single V gene segment. An earlier analysis of a few hundred of the donors called V segments functional above 56.7% productive rearrangements and segregating when the between-donor standard deviation exceeded 5%. A statistical classification framework was developed to diagnose cytomegalovirus status using the catalog of TCR beta chain sequences. A later analysis assigned V and J genes by comparing TCR nucleotide sequences with IMGT/GENE-DB human TR gene sequences. In a later analysis, CDR3 sequences and most-parsimonious VDJ recombination scenarios were assigned using the TCRdist pipeline. In a later analysis, each TCR beta chain was defined by its CDR3 amino acid sequence together with its V-gene family, and reads lacking a unique V-gene family were excluded. In a later analysis, 450 to 600 highly shared, low-generation-probability nucleotide sequences were removed to address suspected cross-contamination and a sequencing artifact. In a later analysis, a clonal expansion index for each public chain was calculated from normalized within-repertoire ranks of inferred template counts. In a later analysis, generation probabilities were computed using a VDJ recombination model fitted to out-of-frame rearrangements, and the results were checked against IGoR. In a later analysis, hypergeometric tests were used to score TCR-TCR, TCR-HLA and TCR-CMV co-occurrence, with a repertoire-size bias correction applied to TCR pairs. To estimate false discovery rates, a later analysis permuted the HLA or CMV assignments 20 times. In a later analysis, co-occurring TCRs were grouped with DBSCAN, and TCRdist sequence similarity was added when clustering was performed within HLA-allele-positive subsets. Co-occurrence clustering excluded repertoires with fewer than 30,000 or more than 120,000 public chains, plus five with anomalous nucleotide sharing. TCRdb obtained this table from immuneACCESS and retained in-frame rearrangements with V and J assigned. These tables miss some clones; where compared with another copy, unresolved V genes account for less than half of the shortfall, and the remainder is unexplained. V, J and clone size are taken as reported in that table, and D and trimming were inferred from the DNA itself. This sample gives 150,000 to 200,000 clones in total; over 70% of them show up just once. The ten most abundant clones make up 2.5% to 3.5% of the sample.

The germline V gene yields KGHSH for CDR1 and LQKENI for CDR2. From its cysteine to its phenylalanine, the CDR3 spans 14 amino acids. The kept DNA is CDR3 alone, 42 bases in frame from the first base. The V end gives up 5 bases and the J end 6 bases, leaving 7 bases in the junction not matched to a gene. The cohort consisted of some 730 healthy bone marrow donors. At the time of sampling, all cohort members were nominally healthy, though unrecorded immune exposures were likely present. The donor was CMV seronegative and belonged to the group of around 350 seronegative cohort members. A peripheral blood sample was provided by each donor, and peripheral blood mononuclear cells were used for TCR beta sequencing. The Qiagen DNeasy Blood Extraction Kit was used to extract genomic DNA from the blood cell samples.

Sequenced material: PBMCs. The chain couples TRBV18 to TRBJ2-7, with 10 middle bases fitting TRBD2. The TCR comes from a female donor in good health and CMV-seronegative. The DNA sequence reads TGTGCCAGCTCAACATCTAGCGGGAGTAGCGAGCAGTACTTC. It translates as CASSTSSGSSEQYF. Extended through the reference TRBV18 and TRBJ2-7 proteins, this CDR3 yields the full variable domain: NAGVMQNPRHLVRRRGQEARLRCSPMKGHSHVYWYRQLPEEGLKFMVYLQKENIIDESGMPKERFSAEFPKEGPSILRIQQVVRGDSAAYFCASSTSSGSSEQYFGPGTRLTVT.